The clone carrying this TCR beta chain was detected a few times. This record comes from a study of blood T cell repertoires in COVID-19. The wider study: Sources were T cells, B-cell-depleted T cells, or PBMCs; the material itself was cDNA or gDNA.

Authors' methods: Scientists estimated how many nucleated cells there were by amplifying reference gene primers. Sequencing used immunoSEQ multiplex PCR; TCRdb keeps in-frame clones, though not all of them. The V and J calls and clone size come from that table; D and trimming were worked out from the DNA. The table has 150,000 to 180,000 clones, roughly 80% seen once. Germline V CDR1 and CDR2: MNHEY, SMNVEV (reference sequence). The CDR3 totals 11 residues. With 8 bases removed from V and 1 base from J, the gap between germline ends came to 5 bases. The specimen sequenced was peripheral blood. This TCR came from a man between 60 and 75 years old with acute or convalescent COVID-19. This chain joins TRBV27 and TRBJ1-1; unclear D gene. CDR3 residues: CASFRNTEAFF. CDR3 sequence (DNA): TGTGCCAGCTTCCGGAACACTGAAGCTTTCTTT.